This T cell receptor beta chain was identified during a study of T cell responses to AZD1222 COVID-19 vaccine. Overall study: Samples with a second dose at about 4 or about 12 weeks were pooled together.

Generated by immunoSEQ multiplex PCR, the TCRdb table keeps only in-frame clones and is missing some. In the table there are roughly 120,000 clones, roughly 84% of which are singletons. Study-wide findings and caveats: Spike-wide vaccine-associated CD4 TCRs dominated at 160-218 and 743-854. Donors skewed white British and female; clonal diversity was possibly underestimated.

Looked up from germline, CDR1 is LGHNA and CDR2 is YNFKEQ. CDR3 size: 13 residues. V gave up 0 bases and J gave up 10 bases, with 12 bases separating them. Concerning this clone itself: What it binds is not known.

The gene calls are TRBV4-2 and TRBJ1-1, with TRBD1 as a possible D gene (5 bases). Sequences were derived from peripheral blood, sampled on day 0 of AZD1222 vaccination. This receptor was identified in an adult in good health. CDR3 residues: CASSQEGLGGAFF. In nucleotides, the CDR3 is TGTGCCAGCAGCCAAGAGGGACTGGGAGGAGCTTTCTTT.